The sequence of this TCR beta chain was determined in a study of monozygotic twins with inflammatory bowel disease. Findings and limits, study-wide: Limited power may explain why concordant and discordant twins showed no difference in repertoire similarity. IBD patients showed reduced TCRbeta diversity (inverse Simpson) versus healthy co-twins.

Reprocessing the 5' RACE reads, TCRdb reports a single entry for every CDR3 protein and omits DNA. This sample's table reports about 380,000 distinct CDR3 sequences. On this clonotype: The antigen is undetermined.

Blood was drawn at over 2 ml per donor. The sequence came from a human donor with ulcerative colitis or Crohn's disease, or a healthy co-twin of an affected twin (not recorded which). The source material was blood.

The CDR3 protein is CASSYSMTEAFF. V usage is TRBV6-6 and J usage is TRBJ1-1. Looked up from germline, CDR1 is MNHNY and CDR2 is SVGAGI (reference sequence). This CDR3 contains 12 residues.